Below, 8 T cell receptor beta chains from the same sample are listed, as sequenced in a study of Graves' ophthalmopathy and Graves' hyperthyroidism. The authors amplified TCR beta CDR3 regions from RNA transcripts. HTBI primers served in a first-round RT-PCR, which a second-round multiplex PCR followed. TCRdb recomputed calls from the multiplex PCR reads with MiXCR, one row per CDR3 protein. In the table there are almost 750,000 distinct CDR3 sequences, roughly two fifths of which are singletons. The specimen sequenced was peripheral blood. The receptor source for this set is an adult man with Graves' ophthalmopathy.

This clonotype was seen ten or more times. This chain links TRBV10-3 with TRBJ1-6; the D is unclear. Trimming took off 2 bases at V and 5 bases at J, with 4 bases between the two ends. The CDR3 has 13 amino acids. Per the germline V gene, CDR1 is ENHRY and CDR2 is SYGVKD. CDR3 sequence: CAISEGNNSPLHF. The DNA for the CDR3 is TGTGCCATCAGTGAGGGGAATAATTCACCCCTCCACTTT.

This chain connects TRBV7-6 to TRBJ2-7; perhaps TRBD2 as D (5 bases). V was cut by 6 bases and J by 3 bases, with 12 bases left in between. Germline V gene data show CDR1 as SGHVS and CDR2 as FNYEAQ. This CDR3 has 13 residues. The DNA for the CDR3 is TGTGCCAGCAGTTTCGGGGTTTACTACGAGCAGTACTTC. Protein sequence: CASSFGVYYEQYF.

This clonotype has ten or more counts. The genes are TRBV2 and TRBJ1-4, with 12 bases aligning to TRBD1. The germline V gene encodes CDR1 SNHLY and CDR2 FYNNEI. This CDR3 is 14 amino acids long. V dropped 7 bases and J dropped 7; count of bases not matched to a gene: 4. DNA for the CDR3: TGTGCCAGCATGGGGACAGGGGGCTTTGAAAAACTGTTTTTT. Amino acids: CASMGTGGFEKLFF. Looking up the rest from reference TRBV2 and TRBJ1-4 gives the full variable domain: EPEVTQTPSHQVTQMGQEVILRCVPISNHLYFYWYRQILGQKVEFLVSFYNNEISEKSEIFDDQFSVERPDGSNFTLKIRSTKLEDSAMYFCASMGTGGFEKLFFGSGTQLSVL.

This clonotype was detected only once. The chain couples TRBV10-2 to TRBJ2-3; no clear D gene. The CDR3 consists of 12 residues. The germline V and J ends were trimmed by 4 bases and 4 bases, with 6 bases remaining between them. Germline V gene data show CDR1 as WSHSY and CDR2 as SAAADI. Here the CDR3 reads CASSVTADTQYF. As DNA, the CDR3 is TGCGCCAGCAGTGTCACCGCAGATACGCAGTATTTT.

This clonotype was seen at least ten times. The genes are TRBV12-5 and TRBJ2-7; 7 bases align to TRBD2. The trim removed 0 bases at V and 7 bases at J, leaving 3 bases unmatched. Germline V lookup: CDR1 LGHNT, CDR2 FRNRAP. The length of the CDR3 is 13 residues. The CDR3 nucleotides are TGTGCTAGTGGTTTGGTCCGGGAGGATGAGCAGTACTTC. Encoded protein: CASGLVREDEQYF.

This rearrangement joins TRBV9 to TRBJ1-2; 8 bases are shared with TRBD1. V dropped 4 bases and J dropped 7; count of bases not matched to a gene: 15. Germline values: CDR1 SGDLS, CDR2 YYNGEE. The CDR3 is made up of 16 amino acids. The CDR3 reads CASSPRGTPGGFGYTF. The CDR3 DNA is TGTGCCAGCAGCCCCCGTGGGACCCCAGGGGGCTTTGGCTACACCTTC.

In nucleotides, the CDR3 is TGCAGCGTTGAGAGGCGGGGGACAAGTGAAGCTTTCTTT. It codes for CSVERRGTSEAFF. The V and J genes are TRBV29-1 and TRBJ1-1; tentative D call: TRBD1 (6 bases). The V gene's germline CDR1 is SQVTM and CDR2 ANQGSEA. This CDR3 has 13 residues. V dropped 3 bases and J dropped 7 bases, with 15 bases sitting between them.

V and J are TRBV4-3 and TRBJ2-2; D ambiguous. The germline gives CDR1 LGHNA, CDR2 YSLEER. This CDR3 region has 14 residues. V lost 1 base, J lost 7 bases, and 10 bases lay in between. This CDR3 is CASSQVRHGGELFF. The CDR3 nucleotides are TGCGCCAGCAGCCAAGTCCGTCACGGCGGGGAGCTGTTTTTT.